The clone carrying this T cell receptor delta chain is judged large. Its antigen remains unknown. TCRdb re-called clones from the RT-PCR reads using CATT. In the table there are 850 to 1,000 delta-chain clones, 22% of which are singletons. This sample stems from a study of gammadelta T cells in human blood. Overall study results and limits: Microbial exposure reportedly appeared to drive polyclonal expansion of innate gamma-delta T cells right after birth.

Germline V lookup: CDR1 GEAIGNYY, CDR2 EKD. V was clipped by 2 bases and J by 0 bases; unmatched bases: 5. The CDR3 loop spans 19 amino acids. The chain combines TRDV2 with TRDJ3; 11 nucleotides agree with TRDD3. Sequenced input: Vgamma9Vdelta2 gamma-delta T cells from fetal blood. The source is a human fetus. The CDR3 loop reads CACDNVLGDSSWDTRQMFF. CDR3 sequence (DNA): TGTGCCTGTGACAACGTACTGGGGGATAGCTCCTGGGACACCCGACAGATGTTTTTC.